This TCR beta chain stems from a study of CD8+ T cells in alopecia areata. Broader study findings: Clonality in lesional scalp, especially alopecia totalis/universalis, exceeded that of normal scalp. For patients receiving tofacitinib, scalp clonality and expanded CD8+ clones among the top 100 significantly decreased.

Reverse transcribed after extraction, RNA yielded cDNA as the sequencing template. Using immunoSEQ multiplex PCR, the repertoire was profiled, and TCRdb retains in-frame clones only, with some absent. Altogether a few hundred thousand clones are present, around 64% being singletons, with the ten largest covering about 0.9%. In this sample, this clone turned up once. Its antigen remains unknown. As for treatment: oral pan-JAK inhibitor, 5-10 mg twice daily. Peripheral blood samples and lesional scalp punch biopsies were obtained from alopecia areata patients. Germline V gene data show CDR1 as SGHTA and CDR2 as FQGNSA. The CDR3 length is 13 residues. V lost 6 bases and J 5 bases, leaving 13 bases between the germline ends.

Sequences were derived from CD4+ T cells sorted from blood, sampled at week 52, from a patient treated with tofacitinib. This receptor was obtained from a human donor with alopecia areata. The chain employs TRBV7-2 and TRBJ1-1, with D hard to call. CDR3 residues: CASSTSGWTEAFF. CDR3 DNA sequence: TGTGCCAGCAGTACCAGCGGTTGGACTGAAGCTTTCTTT.